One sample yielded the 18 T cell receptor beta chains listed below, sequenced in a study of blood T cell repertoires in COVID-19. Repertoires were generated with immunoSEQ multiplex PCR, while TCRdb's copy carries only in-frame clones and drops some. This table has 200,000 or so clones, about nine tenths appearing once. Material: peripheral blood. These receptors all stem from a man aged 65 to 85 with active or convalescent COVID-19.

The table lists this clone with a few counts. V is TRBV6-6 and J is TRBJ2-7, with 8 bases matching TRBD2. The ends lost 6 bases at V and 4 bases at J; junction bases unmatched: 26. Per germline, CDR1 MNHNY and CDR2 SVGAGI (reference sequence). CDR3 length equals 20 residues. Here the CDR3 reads CASSSLGGADDPPRFYEQYF. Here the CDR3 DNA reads TGTGCCAGCAGCTCACTCGGGGGGGCTGATGATCCTCCCCGATTTTACGAGCAGTACTTC.

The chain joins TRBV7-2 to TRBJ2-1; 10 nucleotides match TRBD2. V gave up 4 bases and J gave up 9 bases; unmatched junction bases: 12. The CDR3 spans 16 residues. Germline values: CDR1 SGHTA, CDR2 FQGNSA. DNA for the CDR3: TGTGCCAGCAGCTCCGCACTAGCGGGGCTGGTTGGTGAGCAGTTCTTC. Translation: CASSSALAGLVGEQFF.

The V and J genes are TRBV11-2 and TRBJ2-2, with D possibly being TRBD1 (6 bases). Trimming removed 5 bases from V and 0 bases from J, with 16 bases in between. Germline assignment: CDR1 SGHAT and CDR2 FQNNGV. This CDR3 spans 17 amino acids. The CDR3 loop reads CASSQTGQFANTGELFF. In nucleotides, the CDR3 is TGTGCCAGCAGCCAAACCGGACAGTTCGCGAACACCGGGGAGCTGTTTTTT.

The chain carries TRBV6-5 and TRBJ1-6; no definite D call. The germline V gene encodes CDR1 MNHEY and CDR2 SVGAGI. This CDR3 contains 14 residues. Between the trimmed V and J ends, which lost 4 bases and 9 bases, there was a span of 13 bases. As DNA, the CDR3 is TGTGCCAGCAGTTGGGAGAGGGTGTTTTCACCCCTCCACTTT. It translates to CASSWERVFSPLHF.

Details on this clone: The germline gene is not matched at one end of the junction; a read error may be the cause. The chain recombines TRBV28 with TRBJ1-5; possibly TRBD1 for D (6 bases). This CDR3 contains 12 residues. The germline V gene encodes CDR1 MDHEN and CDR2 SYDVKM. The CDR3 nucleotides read TGTGCCAGCAGTCTCCGGGGGGCTCAGGTTCTTTTT. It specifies CASSLRGAQVLF.

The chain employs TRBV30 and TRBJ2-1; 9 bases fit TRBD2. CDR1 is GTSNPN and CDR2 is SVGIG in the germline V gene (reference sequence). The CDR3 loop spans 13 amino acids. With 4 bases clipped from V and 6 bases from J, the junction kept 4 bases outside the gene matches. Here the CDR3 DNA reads TGTGCCTGGACTAGCGGGATAGGCAATGAGCAGTTCTTC. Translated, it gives CAWTSGIGNEQFF.

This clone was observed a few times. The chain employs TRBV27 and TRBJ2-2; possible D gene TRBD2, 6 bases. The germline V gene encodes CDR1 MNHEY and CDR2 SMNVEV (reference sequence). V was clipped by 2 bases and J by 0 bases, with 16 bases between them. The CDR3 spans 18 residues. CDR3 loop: CASSLTALAFANTGELFF. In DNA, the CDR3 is TGTGCCAGCAGTTTAACGGCGCTAGCGTTCGCGAACACCGGGGAGCTGTTTTTT.

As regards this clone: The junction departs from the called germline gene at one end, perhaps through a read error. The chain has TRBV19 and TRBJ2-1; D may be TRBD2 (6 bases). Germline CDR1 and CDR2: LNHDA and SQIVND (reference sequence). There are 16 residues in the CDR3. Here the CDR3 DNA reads TGTGCCAGCAGTAGACTGGCGGGGAGCTCCTACAATGAGCAGTTCTTC. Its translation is CASSRLAGSSYNEQFF.

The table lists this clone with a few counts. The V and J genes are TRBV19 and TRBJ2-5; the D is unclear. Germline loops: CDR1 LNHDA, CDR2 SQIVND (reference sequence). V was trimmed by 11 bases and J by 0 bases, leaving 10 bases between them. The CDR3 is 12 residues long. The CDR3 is CALGTYQETQYF. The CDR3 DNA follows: TGTGCCTTGGGCACCTACCAAGAGACCCAGTACTTC.

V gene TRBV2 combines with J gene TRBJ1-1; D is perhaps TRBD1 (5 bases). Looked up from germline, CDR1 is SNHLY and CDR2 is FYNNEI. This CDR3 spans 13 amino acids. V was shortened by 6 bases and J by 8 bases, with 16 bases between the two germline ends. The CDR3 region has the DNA TGTGCCAGCAGGGCGGGAGGGGTGAGAGAAGCTTTCTTT. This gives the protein CASRAGGVREAFF. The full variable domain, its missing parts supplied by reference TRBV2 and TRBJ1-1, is EPEVTQTPSHQVTQMGQEVILRCVPISNHLYFYWYRQILGQKVEFLVSFYNNEISEKSEIFDDQFSVERPDGSNFTLKIRSTKLEDSAMYFCASRAGGVREAFFGQGTRLTVV.

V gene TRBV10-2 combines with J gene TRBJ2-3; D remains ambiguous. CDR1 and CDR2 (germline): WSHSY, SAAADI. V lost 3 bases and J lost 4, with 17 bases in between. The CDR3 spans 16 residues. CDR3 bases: TGCGCCAGCAGTGAAAAACCCCGTAGTCCCCCAGATACGCAGTATTTT. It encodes CASSEKPRSPPDTQYF.

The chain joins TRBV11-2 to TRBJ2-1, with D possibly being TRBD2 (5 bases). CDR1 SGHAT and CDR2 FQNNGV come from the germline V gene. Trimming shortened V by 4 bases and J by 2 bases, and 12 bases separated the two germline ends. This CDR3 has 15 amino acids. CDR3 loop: CASSSYPGAYNEQFF. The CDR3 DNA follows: TGTGCCAGCAGCTCGTACCCCGGGGCCTACAATGAGCAGTTCTTC.

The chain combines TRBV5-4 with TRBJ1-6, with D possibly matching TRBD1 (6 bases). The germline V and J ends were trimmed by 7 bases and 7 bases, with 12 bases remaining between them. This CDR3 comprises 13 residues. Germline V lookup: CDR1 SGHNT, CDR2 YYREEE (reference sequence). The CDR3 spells CASGGGWNSPLHF. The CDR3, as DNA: TGTGCCAGCGGGGGCGGCTGGAATTCACCCCTCCACTTT.

CDR3 sequence reads: CAISPILRGTSTDTQYF. The CDR3 nucleotides are TGTGCCATCAGTCCCATCTTGCGGGGGACTAGCACAGATACGCAGTATTTT. The chain has TRBV10-3 and TRBJ2-3, with 7 bases that match TRBD2. The germline gives CDR1 ENHRY, CDR2 SYGVKD. The CDR3 is 17 residues long. The trim removed 5 bases at V and 0 bases at J, leaving 11 bases unmatched.

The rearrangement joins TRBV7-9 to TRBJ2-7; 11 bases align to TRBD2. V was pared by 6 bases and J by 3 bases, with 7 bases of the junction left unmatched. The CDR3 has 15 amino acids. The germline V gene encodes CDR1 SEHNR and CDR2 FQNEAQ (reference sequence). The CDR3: CASSYGTSGLYEQYF. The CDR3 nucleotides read TGTGCCAGCAGTTATGGGACTAGCGGTCTCTACGAGCAGTACTTC.

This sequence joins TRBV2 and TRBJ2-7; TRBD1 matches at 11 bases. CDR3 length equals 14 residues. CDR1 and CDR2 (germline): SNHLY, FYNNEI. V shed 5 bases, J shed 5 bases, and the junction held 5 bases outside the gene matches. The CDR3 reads CASSRTGGMDEQYF. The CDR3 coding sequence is TGTGCCAGCAGTCGGACAGGGGGCATGGACGAGCAGTACTTC.

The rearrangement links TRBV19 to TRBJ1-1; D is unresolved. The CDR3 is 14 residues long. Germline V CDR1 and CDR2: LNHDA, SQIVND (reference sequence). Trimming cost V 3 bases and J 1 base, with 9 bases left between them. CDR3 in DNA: TGTGCCAGTAGTATGATTGCGGGGAACACTGAAGCTTTCTTT. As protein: CASSMIAGNTEAFF.

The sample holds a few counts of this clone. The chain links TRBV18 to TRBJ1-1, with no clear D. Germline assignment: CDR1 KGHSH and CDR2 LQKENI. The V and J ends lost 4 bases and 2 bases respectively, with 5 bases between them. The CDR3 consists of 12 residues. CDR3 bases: TGTGCCAGCTCACTAAGCAACACTGAAGCTTTCTTT. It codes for CASSLSNTEAFF.